The 30 T cell receptor beta chains given below trace back to one sample, sequenced in a study of cytomegalovirus exposure and HLA in healthy donors. Some clones are missing from TCRdb's copy, which holds only in-frame ones; the method was immunoSEQ multiplex PCR. The sample lists about 98,000 clones; roughly 87% were seen once. Sequenced sample: PBMCs. The receptors come from a woman in her twenties or thirties in good health and CMV-seronegative.

The chain joins TRBV4-1 to TRBJ2-1; D gene uncertain. CDR3 length: 14 amino acids. The V end was cut by 0 bases, the J end by 5 bases, with 8 bases between. Germline loops: CDR1 MGHRA, CDR2 YSYEKL. CDR3 sequence (DNA): TGCGCCAGCAGCCAAGATCCGGGTAACAATGAGCAGTTCTTC. Translated, it gives CASSQDPGNNEQFF.

J is TRBJ2-1 and V is TRBV11-2; D is perhaps TRBD1 (6 bases). Between the trimmed V and J ends, which lost 9 bases and 2 bases, there was a span of 17 bases. The germline gives CDR1 SGHAT, CDR2 FQNNGV. This CDR3 region has 15 residues. The CDR3 DNA follows: TGTGCCAGTAGGTCGGACAGCCCAACCTACAATGAGCAGTTCTTC. Its protein product is CASRSDSPTYNEQFF.

This clone was counted once. This rearrangement joins TRBV4-3 to TRBJ2-3; 11 bases match TRBD2. V lost 1 base, J lost 2 bases, and 11 bases stayed unmatched. From germline, CDR1 is LGHNA and CDR2 YSLEER. The CDR3 has 19 residues. The CDR3 here is CASSQAGRTSGYYTDTQYF. CDR3 DNA sequence: TGCGCCAGCAGCCAAGCCGGGAGGACTAGCGGGTACTACACAGATACGCAGTATTTT.

The chain employs TRBV5-1 and TRBJ2-1, with 8 bases matching TRBD1. Unmatched junction bases numbered 3, after V lost 0 bases and J lost 4 bases. The CDR3 loop spans 15 amino acids. The germline gives CDR1 SGHRS, CDR2 YFSETQ. In DNA form, the CDR3 reads TGCGCCAGCAGCTTGGTGGGACAGGCATACAATGAGCAGTTCTTC. Its translation is CASSLVGQAYNEQFF.

The table lists this clone with a count of one. Additional DNA sequences in this sample encode the identical CDR3. The V and J genes are TRBV14 and TRBJ2-7; 9 bases fit TRBD1. The CDR3 has 13 residues. CDR1 is SGHDN and CDR2 is FVKESK in the germline V gene. J gave up 2 bases and V 4 bases, and 0 bases lay outside the gene matches. The CDR3: CASSRDRAYEQYF. The DNA of the CDR3 is TGTGCCAGCAGCCGGGACAGGGCCTACGAGCAGTACTTC.

V gene TRBV27 combines with J gene TRBJ2-7; tentatively, D is TRBD2 (6 bases). This CDR3 is built from 15 residues. Trimming pared 9 bases from V and 1 base from J, leaving 19 bases between. Germline V lookup: CDR1 MNHEY, CDR2 SMNVEV (reference sequence). CDR3 amino acids: CARIDGRMVSYEQYF. CDR3 DNA sequence: TGTGCCAGAATCGATGGGAGGATGGTTTCCTACGAGCAGTACTTC.

The rearrangement joins TRBV7-8 to TRBJ2-7; 11 nucleotides agree with TRBD1. CDR3 size: 16 residues. Trimming removed 4 bases from V and 6 bases from J; junction bases left unmatched: 11. Germline loops: CDR1 SGHVS, CDR2 FQNEAQ. The CDR3 spells CASSSLAGGTGGEQYF. DNA of the CDR3: TGTGCCAGCAGCTCCCTGGCCGGAGGGACAGGGGGCGAGCAGTACTTC.

DNA of the CDR3: TGTGCCATCAGTGAGCGCAGGGTTGAAGCTTTCTTT. It codes for CAISERRVEAFF. V is TRBV10-3 and J is TRBJ1-1, with TRBD1 as a possible D gene (5 bases). Looked up from germline, CDR1 is ENHRY and CDR2 is SYGVKD. The CDR3 is 12 residues long. Trimming cost V 2 bases and J 7 bases, with 8 bases left between them.

CDR3 nucleotides: TGTGCCAGCAGTTACGGGGGGGAACATCAGCCCCAGCATTTT. The encoded protein is CASSYGGEHQPQHF. V is TRBV6-5 and J is TRBJ1-5; tentative D call: TRBD1 (5 bases). The CDR3 sequence is 14 residues long. The germline CDR1 and CDR2 sequences are MNHEY and SVGAGI. Trimming took 2 bases from V and 5 from J, leaving 10 bases between them.

This chain uses TRBV7-8 with TRBJ1-3; D might be TRBD1 (6 bases). The CDR3 has 14 amino acids. Trimming stripped 5 bases from V and 7 bases from J, with 15 bases between. Germline V gives CDR1 SGHVS, CDR2 FQNEAQ. The CDR3 sequence: CASSAGQLSNTIYF. The CDR3 region has the DNA TGTGCCAGCAGCGCAGGACAGTTAAGTAACACCATATATTTT.

The V and J genes are TRBV15 and TRBJ1-2, with D unclear. This CDR3 contains 13 residues. Germline-derived CDR1 and CDR2 are LNHNV and YYDKDF (reference sequence). Trimming took 1 base from V and 4 from J, leaving 7 bases between them. The CDR3, as DNA: TGTGCCACCAGCAGAGTTCATAGCTATGGCTACACCTTC. Its protein is CATSRVHSYGYTF.

CDR3 bases: TGTGCCAGCAGTCCGACAGGGTCTAACTATGGCTACACCTTC. This sequence encodes CASSPTGSNYGYTF. The chain recombines TRBV6-1 with TRBJ1-2, with 7 nucleotides matching TRBD1. The CDR3 consists of 14 residues. Germline CDR1 is MNHNS and CDR2 is SASEGT. J was trimmed by 0 bases and V by 5 bases; bases with no gene match: 3.

CDR3 amino acids: CASKDRLAVFQETQYF. The CDR3 DNA sequence: TGTGCCAGCAAGGACAGGCTCGCCGTCTTCCAAGAGACCCAGTACTTC. This sequence joins TRBV2 and TRBJ2-5; the match to TRBD1 covers 7 bases. The CDR3 is 16 residues long. After removal of 7 bases from V and 1 base from J, the junction contained 12 bases not matched to a gene. Germline V CDR1 and CDR2: SNHLY, FYNNEI.

CDR3 DNA sequence: TGTGCCAGCAGTGTAGAGCAGGGGCTAGAAGGCTACACCTTC. Protein sequence: CASSVEQGLEGYTF. This rearrangement joins TRBV2 to TRBJ1-2, with a possible D match to TRBD1 (6 bases). Germline V gives CDR1 SNHLY, CDR2 FYNNEI. This CDR3 is built from 14 residues. The V end lost 4 bases, the J end lost 8 bases, and 17 bases lay between the germline ends.

The V and J genes are TRBV9 and TRBJ1-1, with no clear D. The CDR3 is 13 residues long. V lost 2 bases and J 1 base, leaving 6 bases between the germline ends. Germline V gene lookup returns CDR1 SGDLS and CDR2 YYNGEE. CDR3 coding DNA: TGTGCCAGCAGCGTCAAATCGAACACTGAAGCTTTCTTT. It is translated as CASSVKSNTEAFF. The entire variable domain, with the rest obtained from reference TRBV9 and TRBJ1-1, is as follows: DSGVTQTPKHLITATGQRVTLRCSPRSGDLSVYWYQQSLDQGLQFLIQYYNGEERAKGNILERFSAQQFPDLHSELNLSSLELGDSALYFCASSVKSNTEAFFGQGTRLTVV.

This clone has just a few counts. This chain uses TRBV11-2 with TRBJ2-3, with a tentative D call TRBD2 (6 bases). Looked up from germline, CDR1 is SGHAT and CDR2 is FQNNGV. This CDR3 has 15 amino acids. V shed 4 bases and J shed 1 base, with 12 bases lying between them. The CDR3 DNA is TGTGCCAGCAGCTCCACGGGGGACGGCACAGATACGCAGTATTTT. Its protein is CASSSTGDGTDTQYF.

The gene calls are TRBV10-3 and TRBJ2-3, with a weak D call TRBD1 (7 bases). Germline V CDR1 and CDR2: ENHRY, SYGVKD. Trimming removed 6 bases from V and 3 bases from J, with 19 bases in between. This CDR3 is 16 amino acids long. The CDR3 is CAIRPTGEVGTDTQYF. The CDR3 DNA reads TGTGCCATCAGACCTACAGGGGAGGTAGGAACAGATACGCAGTATTTT.

V usage is TRBV6-5 and J usage is TRBJ2-1, with 7 positions matching TRBD1. Trimming took 6 bases from V and 15 from J; bases not matched to a gene: 11. This CDR3 has 12 amino acids. The germline V gene has CDR1 MNHEY and CDR2 SVGAGI. The CDR3 sequence is CASSPGTVRWFF. CDR3 sequence (DNA): TGTGCCAGCAGCCCCGGGACAGTGAGATGGTTCTTC.

This chain's CDR3 is CASSQEQGAPQETQYF. The CDR3 DNA sequence: TGTGCCAGCAGCCAAGAGCAGGGGGCGCCCCAAGAGACCCAGTACTTC. The chain uses TRBV11-2 and TRBJ2-5, with 8 bases matching TRBD1. Germline lookup yields CDR1 SGHAT and CDR2 FQNNGV. V shed 5 bases and J 1 base; nucleotides not matched to a gene: 9. CDR3 length: 16 amino acids.

The chain is built from TRBV5-1 and TRBJ2-6; D gene ambiguous. Trimming pared 4 bases from V and 0 bases from J, leaving 14 bases between. The CDR3 length is 17 residues. In germline, CDR1 is SGHRS, CDR2 YFSETQ. The CDR3 protein is CASSPGLVASGANVLTF. The DNA for the CDR3 is TGCGCCAGCAGCCCGGGTCTGGTTGCCTCTGGGGCCAACGTCCTGACTTTC.

V usage is TRBV28 and J usage is TRBJ1-2, with TRBD1 as a possible D gene (5 bases). The CDR3 has 12 amino acids. The germline gives CDR1 MDHEN, CDR2 SYDVKM. Trimming left V 4 bases short and J 3 bases short, with 6 bases between. CDR3 nucleotide sequence: TGTGCCAGCAGTTCGACAGACTATGGCTACACCTTC. As protein: CASSSTDYGYTF.

The gene calls are TRBV7-2 and TRBJ2-3; TRBD1 matches 9 bases. This CDR3 has 15 amino acids. The trim removed 5 bases at V and 7 bases at J, leaving 10 bases unmatched. Germline V CDR1 and CDR2: SGHTA, FQGNSA. The CDR3: CASSEQGASPYTQYF. The CDR3 DNA sequence: TGTGCCAGCAGCGAACAGGGGGCATCTCCTTATACGCAGTATTTT.

This clone occurred many times. Other DNA sequences in this specimen translate into the identical CDR3. This chain joins TRBV5-6 and TRBJ1-5; the D gene is possibly TRBD1 (6 bases). CDR1 and CDR2 (germline): SGHDT, YYEEEE. The V gene lost 0 bases and the J gene lost 2 bases, with 12 bases spanning the gap. There are 16 residues in the CDR3. The CDR3 loop reads CASSLGPGVGNQPQHF. CDR3 nucleotides: TGTGCCAGCAGCTTGGGTCCAGGGGTAGGCAATCAGCCCCAGCATTTT.

The chain has TRBV4-1 and TRBJ1-5; a weak D match, TRBD1 (5 bases). CDR3 length: 14 amino acids. CDR1 MGHRA and CDR2 YSYEKL come from the germline V gene. V lost 1 base and J lost 9, with 13 bases in between. The CDR3 spells CASSQATQGVPQHF. CDR3 nucleotides: TGCGCCAGCAGCCAAGCTACTCAAGGGGTGCCCCAGCATTTT.

V gene TRBV19 combines with J gene TRBJ2-7, with D perhaps TRBD2 (6 bases). V gave up 3 bases and J gave up 2 bases, with 14 bases separating them. There are 15 residues in the CDR3. The germline gives CDR1 LNHDA, CDR2 SQIVND (reference sequence). CDR3 residues: CASSMGAGRPYEQYF. In nucleotides, the CDR3 is TGTGCCAGTAGTATGGGAGCAGGGAGGCCCTACGAGCAGTACTTC.

The chain couples TRBV7-2 to TRBJ2-3; D is perhaps TRBD1 (6 bases). The CDR3 contains 15 residues. CDR1 is SGHTA, CDR2 FQGNSA, per germline. V was cut by 3 bases and J by 1 base, with 11 bases left in between. The CDR3: CASSLRGIGTDTQYF. CDR3 nucleotide sequence: TGTGCCAGCAGCTTGAGGGGGATCGGCACAGATACGCAGTATTTT.

CDR3 sequence reads: CASSYSMDKLHTQYF. The CDR3, as DNA: TGTGCCAGCAGTTACTCGATGGACAAACTACATACGCAGTATTTT. The rearrangement uses TRBV6-6 and TRBJ2-3; a weak D match, TRBD1 (5 bases). The V gene's germline CDR1 is MNHNY and CDR2 SVGAGI (reference sequence). V shed 0 bases and J shed 7 bases, with 14 bases lying between them. The CDR3 has 15 residues.

This clone turned up a few times. J is TRBJ1-5 and V is TRBV10-3; tentative D call: TRBD1 (5 bases). The length of the CDR3 is 17 residues. The germline V gene has CDR1 ENHRY and CDR2 SYGVKD. The ends were cut back, 1 base at V and 2 bases at J, with 15 bases in the middle. The DNA for the CDR3 is TGTGCCATCAGTGAGTGGGCAGGGTTAAGTGGCAATCAGCCCCAGCATTTT. This encodes CAISEWAGLSGNQPQHF.

The chain carries TRBV2 and TRBJ2-5, with D possibly TRBD2 on 6 matching bases. Per germline, CDR1 SNHLY and CDR2 FYNNEI. V lost 9 bases and J lost 2, with 10 bases in between. This CDR3 region has 12 residues. The CDR3 region is CASSRGQETQYF. The CDR3 coding sequence is TGTGCCAGTTCTCGGGGGCAAGAGACCCAGTACTTC.

In its sample, this clone was seen once. This chain connects TRBV28 to TRBJ1-2, with TRBD1 matching over 8 bases. Trimming took 6 bases from V and 3 from J; bases not matched to a gene: 9. The CDR3 spans 15 residues. Germline V gives CDR1 MDHEN, CDR2 SYDVKM. The CDR3 here is CASRSAGGEHYGYTF. Written as DNA, the CDR3 is TGTGCCAGCAGATCTGCAGGGGGCGAACACTATGGCTACACCTTC.